Listed below are T cell receptor beta chains from one sample, sequenced in a study of blood T cell repertoires in COVID-19. Some clones are missing from TCRdb's copy, which holds only in-frame ones; the method was immunoSEQ multiplex PCR. Of fewer than 80,000 clones listed, around nine tenths are singletons. The sample was peripheral blood. The receptor set was obtained from a man between 70 and 80 years old with acute or convalescent COVID-19. Both conserved end residues are part of each CDR3.

CDR3aa	v_gene	j_gene
CASSLYGQLLLPGTGELFF	TRBV5-1	TRBJ2-2
CASSLGQMGRGYTF	TRBV7-2	TRBJ1-2
CASSQVSGTVPYEQYF	TRBV4-1	TRBJ2-7
CASSLSTSHTDTQYF	TRBV5-1	TRBJ2-3
CASSYSKLRETDTQYF	TRBV7-9	TRBJ2-3
CASSESRGDYGYTF	TRBV2	TRBJ1-2
CASTAHQQGRRSPLHF	TRBV4-1	TRBJ1-6
CASSEWSEVFNEQFF	TRBV6-1	TRBJ2-1
CASSLDTGALGYTF	TRBV5-1	TRBJ1-2
CASSGTGGYSYTF	TRBV6-6	TRBJ1-2
CSALSSGANVLTF	TRBV29-1	TRBJ2-6
CASSQDRDQPQHF	TRBV3-1/TRBV3-2	TRBJ1-5
CASSEQGLYEQYF	TRBV25-1	TRBJ2-7
CSVEESRYNQAFF	TRBV29-1	TRBJ1-1
CASSLNSVHTDTQYF	TRBV5-4	TRBJ2-3
CASSVTGGPYEQYF	TRBV7-8	TRBJ2-7
CASSSNRVMNGELFF	TRBV27	TRBJ2-2
CASSYLEGVVDEQFF	TRBV6-5	TRBJ2-1
CASSEGTGRLEQYF	TRBV10-2	TRBJ2-7
CASSPGQDTEAFF	TRBV18	TRBJ1-1
CSGSLPGTSFYEQFF	TRBV29-1	TRBJ2-1
CAWSVTRNTGELFF	TRBV30	TRBJ2-2
CASSVEAGLLNTEAFF	TRBV9	TRBJ1-1
CASSMREGQHQPQHF	TRBV6-5	TRBJ1-5
CASSIGVETGGGYTF	TRBV19	TRBJ1-2
CASSRPGETQYF	TRBV5-6	TRBJ2-5
CATSHRANSPLHF	TRBV24-1	TRBJ1-6
CASSSPSGRGYEQFF	TRBV28	TRBJ2-1
CASSPEEGRTEAFF	TRBV5-5	TRBJ1-1
CATSRAGQGATEAFF	TRBV15	TRBJ1-1
CASSVDARTSGGRADTQYF	TRBV9	TRBJ2-3
CATSRGLAGGPEYF	TRBV15	TRBJ2-7
CASSIKQNNSPLHF	TRBV19	TRBJ1-6
CASSRRGLPEQYF	TRBV5-5	TRBJ2-7
CASRSSNRGRYNEQFF	TRBV2	TRBJ2-1
CASSFEGGYEQYF	TRBV7-2	TRBJ2-7
CASTVLDGYTF	TRBV12-3/TRBV12-4	TRBJ1-2
CATSSSGKNQPQHF	TRBV24-1	TRBJ1-5
CASSPGQGVSPQHF	TRBV18	TRBJ1-5
CASSQDPYTLYNEQFF	TRBV3-1/TRBV3-2	TRBJ2-1
CASSDSRGGGPYNEQFF	TRBV6-4	TRBJ2-1
CASSKDRGNEQFF	TRBV7-7	TRBJ2-1
CASSSPGLVIDEQFF	TRBV7-9	TRBJ2-1
CASGGTRRLIKNTEAFF	TRBV12-5	TRBJ1-1
CASSPSGHSYEQYF	TRBV18	TRBJ2-7
CASSLGGRRNTEAFF	TRBV5-6	TRBJ1-1
CASSLDYQETQYF	TRBV5-1	TRBJ2-5
CSVTRPQKNLAGGPRTDTQYF	TRBV29-1	TRBJ2-3
CASSVGTKQQYF	TRBV3-1/TRBV3-2	TRBJ2-7
CASSSRLTGEETQYF	TRBV27	TRBJ2-5
CASRSLQGPRQAFF	TRBV27	TRBJ1-1